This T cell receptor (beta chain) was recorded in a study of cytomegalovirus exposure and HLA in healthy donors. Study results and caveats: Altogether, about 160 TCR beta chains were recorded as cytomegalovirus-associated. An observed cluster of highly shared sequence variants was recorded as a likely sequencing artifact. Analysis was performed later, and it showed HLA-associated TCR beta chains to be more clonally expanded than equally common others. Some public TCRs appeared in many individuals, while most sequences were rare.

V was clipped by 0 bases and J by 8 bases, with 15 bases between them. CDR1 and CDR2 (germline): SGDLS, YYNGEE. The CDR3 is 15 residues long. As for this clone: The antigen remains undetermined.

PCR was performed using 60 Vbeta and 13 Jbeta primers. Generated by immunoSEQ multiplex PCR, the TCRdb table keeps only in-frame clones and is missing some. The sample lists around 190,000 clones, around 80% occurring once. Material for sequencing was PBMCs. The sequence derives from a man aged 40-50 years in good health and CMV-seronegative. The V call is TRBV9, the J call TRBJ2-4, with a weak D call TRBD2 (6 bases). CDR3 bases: TGTGCCAGCAGCGTAGTCGGAGGGGTCGCGGACATTCAGTACTTC. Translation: CASSVVGGVADIQYF.